This T cell receptor (beta chain) was identified during a study of blood T cell repertoires in COVID-19. Study-wide context: Some COVID-19 samples were acute and others convalescent; all came from the United States, Italy and Spain.

The germline V and J ends were trimmed by 4 bases and 2 bases, with 10 bases remaining between them. The V gene's germline CDR1 is MRHNA and CDR2 SNTAGT. This CDR3 is 14 amino acids long. Clones were read by immunoSEQ multiplex PCR, and TCRdb kept only the in-frame ones, dropping some. The sample shows some 220,000 clones, 80% to 90% of them seen only once. The sequence derives from a man between 50 and 59 years old with acute or convalescent COVID-19. The rearrangement uses TRBV6-4 and TRBJ2-3; tentative D call: TRBD1 (5 bases). The sample consisted of peripheral blood. The CDR3 sequence is CASSVTGHTDTQYF. For the CDR3, the DNA is TGTGCCAGCAGTGTTACAGGACACACAGATACGCAGTATTTT.